These 3 T cell receptor beta chains were sequenced from one sample in a study of cytomegalovirus exposure and HLA in healthy donors. Use of 60 Vbeta and 13 Jbeta primers characterized the PCR. This table comes from immunoSEQ multiplex PCR, and its TCRdb copy is limited to in-frame clones, with some not included. Seen here are more than 150,000 clones, roughly 80% observed once, and the top ten hold about 1.5%. Sequencing was carried out using PBMCs. Receptor source: a male donor in good health and CMV-seronegative.

V and J are TRBV28 and TRBJ2-7; weak D call: TRBD2 (6 bases). Trimming took off 1 base at V and 9 bases at J, with 19 bases between the two ends. This CDR3 has 15 residues. Per the germline V gene, CDR1 is MDHEN and CDR2 is SYDVKM. This CDR3 reads CASSLYRDFRDGQYF. The CDR3 DNA is TGTGCCAGCAGTTTATACCGGGACTTTCGCGACGGGCAGTACTTC.

The V call is TRBV4-2, the J call TRBJ2-6; 7 nucleotides agree with TRBD1. This CDR3 contains 19 residues. V lost 2 bases, J lost 0 bases, and 10 bases stayed unmatched. Germline V gene lookup returns CDR1 LGHNA and CDR2 YNFKEQ. The CDR3 DNA sequence: TGTGCCAGCAGCCAAAGGAAGGACAGGTCGATCTCTGGGGCCAACGTCCTGACTTTC. Translated: CASSQRKDRSISGANVLTF.

V gene TRBV5-6 combines with J gene TRBJ2-7; D call uncertain. CDR3 length: 15 amino acids. V was shortened by 2 bases and J by 3 bases, with 15 bases between the two germline ends. CDR1 SGHDT and CDR2 YYEEEE come from the germline V gene. CDR3 DNA sequence: TGTGCCAGCAGCTTCCTAGGTCCCGCCGACTACGAGCAGTACTTC. Translating gives CASSFLGPADYEQYF.